The clone carrying this T cell receptor beta chain was seen many times. These data are taken from a study of CD8+CD57+ T cells in acquired aplastic anemia. Genomic DNA, the template, was used for profiling of the TCR beta VDJ and CDR3. Each CDR3 protein gets one entry after TCRdb re-called the reads with MiXCR. The table records about 200,000 distinct CDR3 sequences, about half of them present only once. CD8+CD57+ cell expansion had been shown by flow cytometry in patients chosen for sequencing. All participating patients were living with severe acquired aplastic anemia. CDR1 is WNHNN and CDR2 is SYGVQD in the germline V gene (reference sequence). The CDR3 is made up of 16 amino acids. The J segment lost 2 bases and the V segment lost 0 bases, leaving 4 bases of the junction unmatched.

The gene calls are TRBV10-1 and TRBJ2-3, with 8 bases identical to TRBD1. The sequenced material came from sorted CD4+, CD8+, or CD8+CD57+ T cells (not recorded which) from PBMCs. The receptor was isolated from a human donor with aplastic anemia. The DNA for the CDR3 is TGCGCCAGCAGTGAGTCAGGGACAGGCTACACAGATACGCAGTATTTT. Translating gives CASSESGTGYTDTQYF.